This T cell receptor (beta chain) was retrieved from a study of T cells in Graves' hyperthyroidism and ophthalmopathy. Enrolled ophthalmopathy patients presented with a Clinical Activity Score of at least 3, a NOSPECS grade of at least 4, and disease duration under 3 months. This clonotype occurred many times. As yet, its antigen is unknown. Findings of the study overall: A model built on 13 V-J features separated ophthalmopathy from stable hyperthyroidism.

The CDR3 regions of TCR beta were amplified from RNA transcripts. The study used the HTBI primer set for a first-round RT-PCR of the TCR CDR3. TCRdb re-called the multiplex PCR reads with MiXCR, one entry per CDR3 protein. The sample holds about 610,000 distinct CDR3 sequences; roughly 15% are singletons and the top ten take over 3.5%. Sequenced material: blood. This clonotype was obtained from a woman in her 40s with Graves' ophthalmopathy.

The CDR3: CASSLGDRGPITEAFF. The CDR3 DNA reads TGTGCCAGCAGTTTAGGCGACAGGGGCCCTATCACTGAAGCTTTCTTT. The chain employs TRBV12-3 or TRBV12-4 and TRBJ1-1; 8 nucleotides agree with TRBD1. With 1 base clipped from V and 4 bases from J, the junction kept 8 bases outside the gene matches. The CDR3 is 16 residues long.